Presented here are 17 T cell receptor beta chains from one specimen sequenced in a study of T cell responses to AZD1222 COVID-19 vaccine. Generated by immunoSEQ multiplex PCR, the TCRdb table keeps only in-frame clones and is missing some. Here the sample spans roughly 180,000 clones, around 86% being singletons. Sequencing was performed on peripheral blood, taken on day 0 of MenACWY control vaccination. The receptor source for this set is an adult in good health.

The CDR3 loop reads CASSSGARPDNEQFF. The CDR3 nucleotides read TGTGCCAGCAGTTCAGGGGCTCGGCCAGACAATGAGCAGTTCTTC. The rearrangement uses TRBV5-4 and TRBJ2-1; a weak D match, TRBD1 (6 bases). Germline CDR1 is SGHNT and CDR2 is YYREEE (reference sequence). The CDR3 runs to 15 residues. The V end lost 5 bases, the J end lost 5 bases, and 17 bases lay between the germline ends.

This chain joins TRBV7-8 and TRBJ1-2; tentatively, D is TRBD1 (5 bases). The CDR3 consists of 15 residues. Trimming shortened V by 5 bases and J by 8 bases, and 21 bases separated the two germline ends. Germline V gene data show CDR1 as SGHVS and CDR2 as FQNEAQ. CDR3 coding DNA: TGTGCCAGCAGCGTCCGGGACTCCGTGTCTCTCGGCTACACCTTC. Its protein product is CASSVRDSVSLGYTF.

The chain is built from TRBV7-8 and TRBJ2-3, with 10 bases aligning to TRBD2. Losses at the gene ends were 3 bases for V and 1 base for J; bases not matched to a gene: 1. Germline V gene data show CDR1 as SGHVS and CDR2 as FQNEAQ. The CDR3 has 15 residues. CDR3 protein: CASSFTSGGTDTQYF. CDR3 DNA: TGTGCCAGCAGCTTTACTAGCGGGGGCACAGATACGCAGTATTTT.

The chain is built from TRBV7-9 and TRBJ2-7, with 9 bases lining up with TRBD2. Germline lookup yields CDR1 SEHNR and CDR2 FQNEAQ (reference sequence). The CDR3 is 12 residues long. The J segment lost 4 bases and the V segment lost 9 bases, leaving 4 bases of the junction unmatched. CDR3 in amino acids: CASSGGLYEQYF. CDR3 DNA: TGTGCCAGTAGCGGGGGTTTGTACGAGCAGTACTTC.

The chain links TRBV7-9 to TRBJ2-7, with TRBD2 as a possible D gene (5 bases). In germline, CDR1 is SEHNR, CDR2 FQNEAQ (reference sequence). V lost 0 bases to trimming and J lost 3 bases, with 9 bases between them. The CDR3 totals 14 residues. The CDR3 is CASSLAEEGYEQYF. In DNA form, the CDR3 reads TGTGCCAGCAGCTTAGCGGAGGAAGGCTACGAGCAGTACTTC.

The chain joins TRBV30 to TRBJ1-4, with D hard to call. The CDR3 sequence is 14 residues long. Looked up from germline, CDR1 is GTSNPN and CDR2 is SVGIG (reference sequence). With 2 bases removed from V and 8 bases from J, the gap between germline ends came to 15 bases. The CDR3 DNA sequence: TGTGCCTGGAGTTTGGGGAGGCGAAGAGAAAAACTGTTTTTT. This sequence encodes CAWSLGRRREKLFF. The full variable domain, rest sourced from reference TRBV30 and TRBJ1-4, is SQTIHQWPATLVQPVGSPLSLECTVEGTSNPNLYWYRQAAGRGLQLLFYSVGIGQISSEVPQNLSASRPQDRQFILSSKKLLLSDSGFYLCAWSLGRRREKLFFGSGTQLSVL.

Worth noting for this clone: The sample holds other DNA sequences that translate to the same CDR3. The chain recombines TRBV7-8 with TRBJ2-2; no clear D. CDR1 and CDR2 (germline): SGHVS, FQNEAQ. Trimming pared 1 base from V and 5 bases from J, leaving 8 bases between. This CDR3 has 14 amino acids. CDR3 sequence (DNA): TGTGCCAGCAGCTTAGTGACGCCTACCGGGGAGCTGTTTTTT. It yields the protein CASSLVTPTGELFF.

This rearrangement joins TRBV10-3 to TRBJ1-6; D remains unclear. CDR1 ENHRY and CDR2 SYGVKD come from the germline V gene. The CDR3 has 15 amino acids. V was pared by 3 bases and J by 10 bases, with 16 bases between. The CDR3 is CAISEAGRGGSPLHF. CDR3 coding DNA: TGTGCCATCAGTGAAGCGGGTCGAGGCGGCTCACCCCTCCACTTT.

V and J are TRBV6-5 and TRBJ2-7; no clear D. Trimming shortened V by 6 bases and J by 0 bases, and 6 bases separated the two germline ends. Germline loops: CDR1 MNHEY, CDR2 SVGAGI. The CDR3 has 12 amino acids. The CDR3 DNA reads TGTGCCAGCAGCAAAAGCTCCTACGAGCAGTACTTC. It yields the protein CASSKSSYEQYF.

The chain links TRBV5-1 to TRBJ2-7; the match to TRBD1 covers 11 bases. Trimming at V came to 6 bases and at J to 6 bases, leaving 8 bases not matched to a gene. Germline V gene lookup returns CDR1 SGHRS and CDR2 YFSETQ. The CDR3 runs to 14 residues. The CDR3 spells CASMMGTGGLEQYF. For the CDR3, the DNA is TGCGCCAGCATGATGGGGACAGGGGGTCTCGAGCAGTACTTC. Drawing the rest from reference TRBV5-1 and TRBJ2-7, the complete variable domain is KAGVTQTPRYLIKTRGQQVTLSCSPISGHRSVSWYQQTPGQGLQFLFEYFSETQRNKGNFPGRFSGRQFSNSRSEMNVSTLELGDSALYLCASMMGTGGLEQYFGPGTRLTVT.

V gene TRBV6-2 or TRBV6-3 combines with J gene TRBJ1-5, with D tentatively TRBD1 (5 bases). The V end was cut by 0 bases, the J end by 2 bases, with 11 bases between. Germline CDR1 and CDR2: MNHEY and SVGEGT. The CDR3 extends over 16 amino acids. This chain's CDR3 is CASSYSLGDGNQPQHF. The DNA for the CDR3 is TGTGCCAGCAGTTACTCGTTGGGGGATGGCAATCAGCCCCAGCATTTT.

V gene TRBV10-3 combines with J gene TRBJ1-6; no clear D gene. From germline, CDR1 is ENHRY and CDR2 SYGVKD. Trimming removed 6 bases from V and 5 bases from J, with 8 bases in between. There are 13 residues in the CDR3. CDR3 sequence reads: CAIRNGDNSPLHF. The CDR3 nucleotides are TGTGCCATCAGGAACGGAGATAATTCACCCCTCCACTTT.

In this sample, this clone turned up a few times. The chain recombines TRBV7-2 with TRBJ2-1; D call uncertain. V lost 3 bases to trimming and J lost 2 bases, with 11 bases between them. CDR3 length equals 15 residues. CDR1 is SGHTA, CDR2 FQGNSA, per germline. The CDR3 DNA follows: TGTGCCAGCAGCTTGACGGTGCGCGCCTACAATGAGCAGTTCTTC. Protein product: CASSLTVRAYNEQFF.

The table lists this clone with a few counts. The J gene is TRBJ2-7, the V gene TRBV11-1; 7 bases map to TRBD1. CDR1 and CDR2 (germline): SGHAT, FQDESV (reference sequence). The CDR3 is made up of 12 amino acids. V lost 5 bases and J lost 4; bases outside the gene matches: 2. In DNA, the CDR3 is TGTGCCAGCAGCCGACAGGGATACGAGCAGTACTTC. This gives the protein CASSRQGYEQYF.

The genes are TRBV7-9 and TRBJ2-5; D not certain. Trimming cost V 0 bases and J 0 bases, with 8 bases left between them. This CDR3 is 15 amino acids long. From germline, CDR1 is SEHNR and CDR2 FQNEAQ (reference sequence). DNA for the CDR3: TGTGCCAGCAGCTTAGCGGCGGCCGACCAAGAGACCCAGTACTTC. This codes for CASSLAAADQETQYF.

The rearrangement joins TRBV28 to TRBJ2-7; 7 bases agree with TRBD2. In germline, CDR1 is MDHEN, CDR2 SYDVKM. This CDR3 region has 14 residues. After removal of 2 bases from V and 3 bases from J, the junction contained 4 bases not matched to a gene. CDR3 sequence reads: CASSLLGGNYEQYF. In DNA, the CDR3 is TGTGCCAGCAGTTTACTGGGAGGGAACTACGAGCAGTACTTC.

J is TRBJ2-1 and V is TRBV28; D call uncertain. The CDR3 is made up of 12 amino acids. CDR1 MDHEN and CDR2 SYDVKM come from the germline V gene. V was trimmed by 5 bases and J by 10 bases, leaving 12 bases between them. The CDR3 is CASSIPLLEQFF. As DNA, the CDR3 is TGTGCCAGCAGTATCCCGTTATTAGAGCAGTTCTTC.